A selection of T cell receptor beta chains follows, all from one sample in a study of T cells after yellow fever vaccination. TCRdb re-analysed the 5' RACE reads in MiXCR, keeping a single row per CDR3 protein. Of about 580,000 distinct CDR3 sequences listed, around a sixth were seen once; the top ten hold approximately 15%. Specimen: PBMCs, collected about 5 days after the first yellow fever vaccination. These receptors came from a man younger than 35 who received the YFV17D yellow fever vaccine. Both conserved end residues are part of each CDR3. A D gene is named only where the DNA matches it firmly. Expanded clones are given a class, and other clones once, few, many or no size at all.

cdr3_aa cdr3_nt j_call v_call d_call clone_size
CASSRGQDPNEQFF TGCGCCAGCAGCAGGGGACAGGACCCAAATGAGCAGTTCTTC TRBJ2-1 TRBV5-1 TRBD1 few
CSASSLGGLSYNEQFF TGCAGTGCTAGCTCCTTGGGCGGGTTATCCTACAATGAGCAGTTCTTC TRBJ2-1 TRBV20-1 NA few
CASSFQGTGDIQYF TGTGCCAGCAGTTTCCAGGGGACGGGGGACATTCAGTACTTC TRBJ2-4 TRBV12-3/TRBV12-4 NA NA
CASSYSSGGREKLFF TGTGCCAGCAGTTACTCATCTGGGGGAAGGGAAAAACTGTTTTTT TRBJ1-4 TRBV6-5 NA NA
CASSLWRGAQETQYF TGTGCCAGCAGCTTGTGGCGGGGGGCCCAAGAGACCCAGTACTTC TRBJ2-5 TRBV7-2 TRBD2 few
CATSLDRAHEQFF TGTGCCACCAGCCTAGACAGGGCCCATGAGCAGTTCTTC TRBJ2-1 TRBV15 TRBD1 NA
CASRTAGGAETQYF TGCGCCAGCAGAACAGCGGGGGGGGCAGAGACCCAGTACTTC TRBJ2-5 TRBV5-1 TRBD2 NA
CASRSQATSTDTQYF TGTGCCAGCAGGTCACAGGCCACTAGCACAGATACGCAGTATTTT TRBJ2-3 TRBV7-3 NA few
CASSEYVTGTNEKLFF TGTGCCAGCAGTGAATACGTGACGGGAACTAATGAAAAACTGTTTTTT TRBJ1-4 TRBV25-1 NA NA
CASGLEDRSQFF TGTGCCAGCGGACTAGAGGACAGGTCTCAGTTCTTC TRBJ2-1 TRBV7-2 NA NA
CASSLGSLRETQYF TGTGCCAGCAGTTTAGGTTCCTTAAGGGAGACCCAGTACTTC TRBJ2-5 TRBV27 NA few
CASSARQDTNEKLFF TGTGCCAGCAGCGCCCGACAGGACACTAATGAAAAACTGTTTTTT TRBJ1-4 TRBV3-1 NA NA
CASSPRTGRPYEQYF TGCGCCAGCAGCCCGAGGACGGGGAGACCCTACGAGCAGTACTTC TRBJ2-7 TRBV4-1 NA NA
CSAWDGGAYGYTF TGCAGTGCTTGGGACGGGGGAGCCTATGGCTACACCTTC TRBJ1-2 TRBV20-1 NA NA
CASSVAAGANSPLHF TGTGCCAGCAGCGTAGCGGCAGGGGCTAATTCACCCCTCCACTTT TRBJ1-6 TRBV9 NA few
CASGRVSYEQYF TGTGCCAGCGGGCGGGTCTCCTACGAGCAGTACTTC TRBJ2-7 TRBV12-3/TRBV12-4 NA once
CATSDAANTGELFF TGTGCCACCAGTGATGCAGCGAACACCGGGGAGCTGTTTTTT TRBJ2-2 TRBV24-1 NA many
CASSSTSGGINEQFF TGTGCCAGCAGCTCGACTAGCGGGGGGATCAATGAGCAGTTCTTC TRBJ2-1 TRBV7-2 TRBD2 NA
CASSRFGAGPYEQYF TGTGCCAGCAGTCGCTTTGGAGCGGGGCCCTACGAGCAGTACTTC TRBJ2-7 TRBV12-3/TRBV12-4 TRBD2 many
CASQPDKTRGNEQFF TGTGCCTCCCAACCCGACAAAACAAGAGGGAATGAGCAGTTCTTC TRBJ2-1 TRBV10-3 NA NA
CASSYSRGQPQHF TGTGCCAGCAGTTACTCGAGGGGCCAGCCCCAGCATTTT TRBJ1-5 TRBV6-5 NA many
CASSQVLAGGQDTQYF TGCGCCAGCAGCCAAGTTCTAGCGGGGGGGCAAGATACGCAGTATTTT TRBJ2-3 TRBV4-1 TRBD2 many
CSARDPPGTGKLFF TGCAGTGCTAGAGATCCACCGGGCACCGGGAAGCTGTTTTTT TRBJ2-2 TRBV20-1 NA NA
CAISERAGGIVETQYF TGTGCCATCAGTGAGAGGGCAGGGGGTATCGTGGAGACCCAGTACTTC TRBJ2-5 TRBV10-3 TRBD1 NA
CSARRDRAETQYF TGCAGTGCTAGGAGGGACAGGGCGGAGACCCAGTACTTC TRBJ2-5 TRBV20-1 TRBD1 few
CATSGVGRGPQYF TGTGCCACCAGTGGGGTCGGCCGGGGGCCCCAGTACTTC TRBJ2-5 TRBV24-1 NA NA
CASSLGWQRTGELFF TGTGCCAGCAGCTTAGGGTGGCAGCGGACCGGGGAGCTGTTTTTT TRBJ2-2 TRBV7-8 NA few
CASSLQRATQYF TGTGCCAGCAGCCTCCAGCGTGCTACGCAGTATTTT TRBJ2-3 TRBV3-1 NA few
CASSEARTNYGYTF TGTGCCAGCAGTGAAGCACGGACGAACTATGGCTACACCTTC TRBJ1-2 TRBV6-1 NA NA
CASSYSRLISYNEQFF TGTGCCAGCAGTTACTCGAGGCTGATCTCCTACAATGAGCAGTTCTTC TRBJ2-1 TRBV6-5 NA many
CASEVSGELFF TGTGCCTCCGAGGTCTCCGGGGAGCTGTTTTTT TRBJ2-2 TRBV6-5 NA few
CSALILAGVDASTDTQYF TGCAGTGCTCTTATACTAGCGGGGGTGGATGCTAGCACAGATACGCAGTATTTT TRBJ2-3 TRBV20-1 TRBD2 NA
CASSQVFLSEEPNSYEQYF TGCGCCAGCAGCCAAGTTTTCTTGTCGGAGGAACCCAACTCCTACGAGCAGTACTTC TRBJ2-7 TRBV4-3 NA few
CASSPMGGDTQYF TGTGCCAGTAGTCCCATGGGAGGCGATACGCAGTATTTT TRBJ2-3 TRBV19 NA few
CATSGPTLAGIQETQYF TGTGCCACCAGTGGTCCCACCCTAGCGGGGATACAAGAGACCCAGTACTTC TRBJ2-5 TRBV24-1 TRBD2 many
CASLGQGYEKLFF TGTGCCAGCCTGGGACAGGGGTATGAAAAACTGTTTTTT TRBJ1-4 TRBV28 TRBD1 NA
CASSPPGHRDSGNTIYF TGTGCCAGCAGCCCACCCGGACACCGGGACTCTGGAAACACCATATATTTT TRBJ1-3 TRBV7-9 NA few
CASSLFTGPDTQYF TGCGCCAGCAGCTTGTTCACAGGCCCAGATACGCAGTATTTT TRBJ2-3 TRBV5-1 NA NA
CASSLASPEVGGDTQYF TGCGCCAGCAGCTTGGCTAGTCCCGAAGTTGGCGGAGATACGCAGTATTTT TRBJ2-3 TRBV5-1 NA few
CASSLGGQGLEQYF TGTGCCAGCAGCTTGGGGGGACAGGGCCTCGAGCAGTACTTC TRBJ2-7 TRBV5-5 TRBD1 few
CASRRIAGVLRETQYF TGTGCCAGCAGGAGAATCGCGGGGGTCCTTCGGGAGACCCAGTACTTC TRBJ2-5 TRBV6-2/TRBV6-3 TRBD2 few
CASSLPRDNSPLHF TGTGCCAGCAGCTTGCCCAGGGACAATTCACCCCTCCACTTT TRBJ1-6 TRBV5-5 NA few
CASAKQGNTEAFF TGTGCCAGCGCCAAACAGGGGAACACTGAAGCTTTCTTT TRBJ1-1 TRBV7-2 NA few
CASSQGDSKNIQYF TGCGCCAGCAGCCAAGGGGACAGCAAAAACATTCAGTACTTC TRBJ2-4 TRBV4-3 TRBD1 few
CASSLVGATQYF TGTGCCAGCAGCTTGGTTGGGGCCACGCAGTATTTT TRBJ2-3 TRBV5-5 NA few